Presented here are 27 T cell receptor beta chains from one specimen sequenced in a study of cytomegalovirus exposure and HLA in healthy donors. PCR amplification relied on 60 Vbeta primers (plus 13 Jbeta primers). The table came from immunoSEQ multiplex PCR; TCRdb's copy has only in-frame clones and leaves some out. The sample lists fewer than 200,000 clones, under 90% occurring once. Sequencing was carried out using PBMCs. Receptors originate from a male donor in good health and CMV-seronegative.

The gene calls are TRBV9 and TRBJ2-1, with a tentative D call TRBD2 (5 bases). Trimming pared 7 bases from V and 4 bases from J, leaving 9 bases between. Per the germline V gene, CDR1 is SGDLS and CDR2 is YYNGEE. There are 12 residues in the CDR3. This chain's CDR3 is CASDRGYNEQFF. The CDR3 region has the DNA TGTGCCAGCGACCGGGGTTACAATGAGCAGTTCTTC.

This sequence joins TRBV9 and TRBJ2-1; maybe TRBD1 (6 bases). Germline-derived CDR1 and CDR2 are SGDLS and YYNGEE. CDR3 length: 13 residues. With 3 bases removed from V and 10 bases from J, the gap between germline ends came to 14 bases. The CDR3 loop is CASSEPGVGEQFF. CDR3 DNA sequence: TGTGCCAGCAGCGAACCAGGGGTAGGGGAGCAGTTCTTC.

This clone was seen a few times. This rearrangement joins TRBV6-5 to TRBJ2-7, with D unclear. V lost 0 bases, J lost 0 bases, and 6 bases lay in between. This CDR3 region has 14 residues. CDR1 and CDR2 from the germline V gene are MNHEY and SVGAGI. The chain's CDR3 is CASSYSGYSYEQYF. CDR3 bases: TGTGCCAGCAGTTACTCCGGTTACTCCTACGAGCAGTACTTC.

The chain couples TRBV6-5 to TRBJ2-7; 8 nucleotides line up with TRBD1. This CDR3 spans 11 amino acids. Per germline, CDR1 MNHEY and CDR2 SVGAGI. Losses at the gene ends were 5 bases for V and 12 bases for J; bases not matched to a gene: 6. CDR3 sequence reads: CASSQGQDVYF. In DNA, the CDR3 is TGTGCCAGCAGTCAGGGACAGGATGTGTACTTC.

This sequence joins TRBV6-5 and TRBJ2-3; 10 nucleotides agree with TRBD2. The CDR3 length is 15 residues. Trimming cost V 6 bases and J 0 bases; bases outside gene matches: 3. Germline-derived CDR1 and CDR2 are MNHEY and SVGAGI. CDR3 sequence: CASRRTSGSTDTQYF. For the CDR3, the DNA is TGTGCCAGCAGGAGGACTAGCGGTAGCACAGATACGCAGTATTTT.

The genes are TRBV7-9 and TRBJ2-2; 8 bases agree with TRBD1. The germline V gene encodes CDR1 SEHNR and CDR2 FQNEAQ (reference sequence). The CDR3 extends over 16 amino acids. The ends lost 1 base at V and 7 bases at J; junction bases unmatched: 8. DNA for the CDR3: TGTGCCAGCAGCTTAGGAGCAGGGGGCTTGATCGGGGAGCTGTTTTTT. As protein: CASSLGAGGLIGELFF.

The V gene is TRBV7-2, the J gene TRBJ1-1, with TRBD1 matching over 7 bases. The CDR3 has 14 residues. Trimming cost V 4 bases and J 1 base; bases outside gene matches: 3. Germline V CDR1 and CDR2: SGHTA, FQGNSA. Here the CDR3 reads CASSSGTANTEAFF. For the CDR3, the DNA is TGTGCCAGCAGCTCCGGGACAGCGAACACTGAAGCTTTCTTT.

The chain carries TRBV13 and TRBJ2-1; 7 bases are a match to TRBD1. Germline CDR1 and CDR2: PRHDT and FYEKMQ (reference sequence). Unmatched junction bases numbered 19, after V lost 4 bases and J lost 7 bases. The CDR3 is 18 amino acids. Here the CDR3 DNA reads TGTGCCAGCAGCTCTACTAAACACAGGGGAGTCTCCGGGAATGAGCAGTTCTTC. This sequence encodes CASSSTKHRGVSGNEQFF.

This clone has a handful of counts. The CDR3: CSVGGTGSGYTF. DNA of the CDR3: TGCAGCGTCGGAGGGACAGGGAGCGGCTACACCTTC. V usage is TRBV29-1 and J usage is TRBJ1-2; 9 bases match TRBD1. Germline V lookup: CDR1 SQVTM, CDR2 ANQGSEA. V shed 6 bases and J 8 bases; nucleotides not matched to a gene: 7. This CDR3 is 12 amino acids long.

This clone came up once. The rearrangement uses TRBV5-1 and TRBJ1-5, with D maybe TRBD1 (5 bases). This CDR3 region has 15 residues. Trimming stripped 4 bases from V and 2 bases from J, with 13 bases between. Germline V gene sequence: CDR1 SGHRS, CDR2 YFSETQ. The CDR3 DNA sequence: TGCGCCAGCAGCCCGTACCCGGGGGGCAATCAGCCCCAGCATTTT. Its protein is CASSPYPGGNQPQHF.

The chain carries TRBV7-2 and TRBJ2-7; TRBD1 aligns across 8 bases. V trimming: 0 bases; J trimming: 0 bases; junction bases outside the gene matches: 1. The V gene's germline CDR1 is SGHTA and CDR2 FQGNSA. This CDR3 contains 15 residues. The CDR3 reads CASSLAQGASYEQYF. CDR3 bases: TGTGCCAGCAGCTTAGCGCAGGGGGCCTCCTACGAGCAGTACTTC. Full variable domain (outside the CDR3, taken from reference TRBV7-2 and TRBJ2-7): GAGVSQSPSNKVTEKGKDVELRCDPISGHTALYWYRQSLGQGLEFLIYFQGNSAPDKSGLPSDRFSAERTGGSVSTLTIQRTQQEDSAVYLCASSLAQGASYEQYFGPGTRLTVT.

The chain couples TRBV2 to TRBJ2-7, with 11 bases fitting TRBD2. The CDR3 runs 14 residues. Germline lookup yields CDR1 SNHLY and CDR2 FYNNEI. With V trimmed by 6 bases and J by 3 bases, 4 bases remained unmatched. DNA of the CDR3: TGTGCCAGCAGCGGGACTAGCGGAAACTACGAGCAGTACTTC. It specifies CASSGTSGNYEQYF.

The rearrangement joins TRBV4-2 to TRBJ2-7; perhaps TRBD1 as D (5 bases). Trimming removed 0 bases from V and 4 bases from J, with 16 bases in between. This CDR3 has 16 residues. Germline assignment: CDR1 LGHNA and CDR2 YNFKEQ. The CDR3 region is CASSQDQLQGIYEQYF. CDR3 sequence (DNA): TGTGCCAGCAGCCAAGATCAGTTGCAGGGTATTTACGAGCAGTACTTC.

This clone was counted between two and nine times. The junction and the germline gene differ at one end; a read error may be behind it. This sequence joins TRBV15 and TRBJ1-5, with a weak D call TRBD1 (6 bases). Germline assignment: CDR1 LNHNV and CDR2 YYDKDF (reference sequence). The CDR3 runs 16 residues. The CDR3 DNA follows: TGTGCCACCAGCCGAGACCCACAGGGAGTAGAGCAGCCCCAGCATTTT. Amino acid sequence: CATSRDPQGVEQPQHF.

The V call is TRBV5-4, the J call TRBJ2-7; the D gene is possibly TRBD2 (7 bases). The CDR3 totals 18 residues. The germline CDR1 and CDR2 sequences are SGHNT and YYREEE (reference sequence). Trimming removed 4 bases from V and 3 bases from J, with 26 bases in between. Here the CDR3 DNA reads TGTGCCAGCAGCCACGACTGGACTAGAGGGGGGGCTCGCTACGAGCAGTACTTC. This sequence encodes CASSHDWTRGGARYEQYF.

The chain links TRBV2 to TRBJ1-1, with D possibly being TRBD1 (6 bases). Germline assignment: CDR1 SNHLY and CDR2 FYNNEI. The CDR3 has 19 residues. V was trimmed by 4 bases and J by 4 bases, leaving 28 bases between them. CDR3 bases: TGTGCCAGCAGTGTCGGGGCGGACAGCGGCATGATCATGGGCACTGAAGCTTTCTTT. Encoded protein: CASSVGADSGMIMGTEAFF.

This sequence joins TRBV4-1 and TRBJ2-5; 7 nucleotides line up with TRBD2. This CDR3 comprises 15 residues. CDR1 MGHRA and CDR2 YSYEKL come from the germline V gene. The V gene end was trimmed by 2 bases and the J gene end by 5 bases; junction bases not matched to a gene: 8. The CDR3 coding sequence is TGCGCCAGCAGCCAATTGAGCGGGGTACCCGAGACCCAGTACTTC. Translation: CASSQLSGVPETQYF.

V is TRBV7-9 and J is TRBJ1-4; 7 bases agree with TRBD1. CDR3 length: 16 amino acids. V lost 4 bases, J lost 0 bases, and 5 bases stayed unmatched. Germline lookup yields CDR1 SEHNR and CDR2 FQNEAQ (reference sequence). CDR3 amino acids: CASSSGQPATNEKLFF. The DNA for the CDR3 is TGTGCCAGCAGCTCGGGACAGCCCGCAACTAATGAAAAACTGTTTTTT.

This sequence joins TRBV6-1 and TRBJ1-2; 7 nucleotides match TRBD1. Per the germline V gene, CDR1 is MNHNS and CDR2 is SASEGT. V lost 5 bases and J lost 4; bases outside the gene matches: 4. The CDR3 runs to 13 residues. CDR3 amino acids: CASSRTGPYGYTF. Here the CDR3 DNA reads TGTGCCAGCAGTCGGACAGGTCCCTATGGCTACACCTTC.

CDR3 DNA sequence: TGTGCCAGCAGCAGAGGACTAGCGGGGTACAATGAGCAGTTCTTC. Protein: CASSRGLAGYNEQFF. This chain links TRBV11-3 with TRBJ2-1, with 12 bases identical to TRBD2. The V gene's germline CDR1 is SGHNT and CDR2 YENEEA. The junction had 3 bases not matched to a gene; V was cut back by 5 bases and J by 4 bases. This CDR3 contains 15 residues.

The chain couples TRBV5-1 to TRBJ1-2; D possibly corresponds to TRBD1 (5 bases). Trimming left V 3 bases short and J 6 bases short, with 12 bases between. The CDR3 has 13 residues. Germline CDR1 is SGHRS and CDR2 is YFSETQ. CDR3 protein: CASSSAGFDGYTF. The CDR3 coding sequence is TGCGCCAGCAGCTCAGCAGGGTTCGATGGCTACACCTTC. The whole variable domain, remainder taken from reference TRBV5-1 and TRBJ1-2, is KAGVTQTPRYLIKTRGQQVTLSCSPISGHRSVSWYQQTPGQGLQFLFEYFSETQRNKGNFPGRFSGRQFSNSRSEMNVSTLELGDSALYLCASSSAGFDGYTFGSGTRLTVV.

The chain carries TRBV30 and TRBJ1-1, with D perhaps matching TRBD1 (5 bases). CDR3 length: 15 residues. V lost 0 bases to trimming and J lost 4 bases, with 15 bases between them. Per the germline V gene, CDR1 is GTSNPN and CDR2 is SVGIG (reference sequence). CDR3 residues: CAWSVHPGGITEAFF. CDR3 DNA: TGTGCCTGGAGTGTACATCCGGGGGGGATCACTGAAGCTTTCTTT. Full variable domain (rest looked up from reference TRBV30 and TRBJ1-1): SQTIHQWPATLVQPVGSPLSLECTVEGTSNPNLYWYRQAAGRGLQLLFYSVGIGQISSEVPQNLSASRPQDRQFILSSKKLLLSDSGFYLCAWSVHPGGITEAFFGQGTRLTVV.

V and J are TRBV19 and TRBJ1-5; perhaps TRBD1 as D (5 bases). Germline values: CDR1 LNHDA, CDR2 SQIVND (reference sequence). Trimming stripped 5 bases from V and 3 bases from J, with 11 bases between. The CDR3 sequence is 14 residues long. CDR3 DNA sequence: TGTGCCAGTAGTGTCAGGGATAACAATCAGCCCCAGCATTTT. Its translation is CASSVRDNNQPQHF. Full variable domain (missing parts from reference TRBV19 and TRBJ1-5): DGGITQSPKYLFRKEGQNVTLSCEQNLNHDAMYWYRQDPGQGLRLIYYSQIVNDFQKGDIAEGYSVSREKKESFPLTVTSAQKNPTAFYLCASSVRDNNQPQHFGDGTRLSIL.

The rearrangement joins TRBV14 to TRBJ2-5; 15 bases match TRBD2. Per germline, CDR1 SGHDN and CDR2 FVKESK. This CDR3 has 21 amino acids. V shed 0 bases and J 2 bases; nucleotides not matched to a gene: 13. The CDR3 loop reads CASSQDFAGTSGRRVQETQYF. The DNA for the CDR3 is TGTGCCAGCAGCCAAGACTTCGCCGGGACTAGCGGGAGGCGGGTACAAGAGACCCAGTACTTC.

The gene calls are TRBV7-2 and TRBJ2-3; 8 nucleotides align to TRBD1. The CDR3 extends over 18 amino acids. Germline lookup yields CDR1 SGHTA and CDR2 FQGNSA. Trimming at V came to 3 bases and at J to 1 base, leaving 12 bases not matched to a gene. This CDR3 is CASSFGQGLLFGTDTQYF. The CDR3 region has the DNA TGTGCCAGCAGCTTCGGACAGGGTCTGTTGTTCGGCACAGATACGCAGTATTTT.

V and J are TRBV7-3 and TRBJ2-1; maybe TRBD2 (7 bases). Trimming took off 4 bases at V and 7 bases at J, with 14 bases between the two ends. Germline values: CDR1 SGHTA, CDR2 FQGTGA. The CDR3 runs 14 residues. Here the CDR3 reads CASSYGGRVNEQFF. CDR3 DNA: TGTGCCAGCAGCTACGGGGGGCGGGTAAATGAGCAGTTCTTC.

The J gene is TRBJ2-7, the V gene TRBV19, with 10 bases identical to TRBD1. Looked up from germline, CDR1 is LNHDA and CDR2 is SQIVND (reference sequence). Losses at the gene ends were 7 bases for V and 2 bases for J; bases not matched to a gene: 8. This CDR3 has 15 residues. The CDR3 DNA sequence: TGTGCCAGTAAAGCAAGGGGACAGGGGACCTACGAGCAGTACTTC. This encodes CASKARGQGTYEQYF.